There are many counts of the clone carrying this T cell receptor beta chain. This record comes from a study of T cells after yellow fever vaccination. Germline loops: CDR1 SGDLS, CDR2 YYNGEE. V was pared by 3 bases and J by 5 bases, with 11 bases of the junction left unmatched. This CDR3 spans 16 amino acids. Synthesis of TCR cDNA relied on 5'RACE template switching, which attached a universal primer site and UMIs. TCRdb itself ran the 5' RACE reads through MiXCR, one entry per CDR3 protein. Seen here are hundreds of thousands of distinct CDR3 sequences, approximately 13% observed once, and the top ten hold over 12%.

The V call is TRBV9, the J call TRBJ2-1; 7 bases line up with TRBD1. This sample comprised PBMCs, obtained on the day of the yellow fever booster vaccination. The TCR was taken from a man aged 30-40 years who received the YFV17D yellow fever vaccine. CDR3 residues: CASSDTRQGTNNEQFF. CDR3 nucleotide sequence: TGTGCCAGCAGCGACACCCGACAGGGTACTAACAATGAGCAGTTCTTC.